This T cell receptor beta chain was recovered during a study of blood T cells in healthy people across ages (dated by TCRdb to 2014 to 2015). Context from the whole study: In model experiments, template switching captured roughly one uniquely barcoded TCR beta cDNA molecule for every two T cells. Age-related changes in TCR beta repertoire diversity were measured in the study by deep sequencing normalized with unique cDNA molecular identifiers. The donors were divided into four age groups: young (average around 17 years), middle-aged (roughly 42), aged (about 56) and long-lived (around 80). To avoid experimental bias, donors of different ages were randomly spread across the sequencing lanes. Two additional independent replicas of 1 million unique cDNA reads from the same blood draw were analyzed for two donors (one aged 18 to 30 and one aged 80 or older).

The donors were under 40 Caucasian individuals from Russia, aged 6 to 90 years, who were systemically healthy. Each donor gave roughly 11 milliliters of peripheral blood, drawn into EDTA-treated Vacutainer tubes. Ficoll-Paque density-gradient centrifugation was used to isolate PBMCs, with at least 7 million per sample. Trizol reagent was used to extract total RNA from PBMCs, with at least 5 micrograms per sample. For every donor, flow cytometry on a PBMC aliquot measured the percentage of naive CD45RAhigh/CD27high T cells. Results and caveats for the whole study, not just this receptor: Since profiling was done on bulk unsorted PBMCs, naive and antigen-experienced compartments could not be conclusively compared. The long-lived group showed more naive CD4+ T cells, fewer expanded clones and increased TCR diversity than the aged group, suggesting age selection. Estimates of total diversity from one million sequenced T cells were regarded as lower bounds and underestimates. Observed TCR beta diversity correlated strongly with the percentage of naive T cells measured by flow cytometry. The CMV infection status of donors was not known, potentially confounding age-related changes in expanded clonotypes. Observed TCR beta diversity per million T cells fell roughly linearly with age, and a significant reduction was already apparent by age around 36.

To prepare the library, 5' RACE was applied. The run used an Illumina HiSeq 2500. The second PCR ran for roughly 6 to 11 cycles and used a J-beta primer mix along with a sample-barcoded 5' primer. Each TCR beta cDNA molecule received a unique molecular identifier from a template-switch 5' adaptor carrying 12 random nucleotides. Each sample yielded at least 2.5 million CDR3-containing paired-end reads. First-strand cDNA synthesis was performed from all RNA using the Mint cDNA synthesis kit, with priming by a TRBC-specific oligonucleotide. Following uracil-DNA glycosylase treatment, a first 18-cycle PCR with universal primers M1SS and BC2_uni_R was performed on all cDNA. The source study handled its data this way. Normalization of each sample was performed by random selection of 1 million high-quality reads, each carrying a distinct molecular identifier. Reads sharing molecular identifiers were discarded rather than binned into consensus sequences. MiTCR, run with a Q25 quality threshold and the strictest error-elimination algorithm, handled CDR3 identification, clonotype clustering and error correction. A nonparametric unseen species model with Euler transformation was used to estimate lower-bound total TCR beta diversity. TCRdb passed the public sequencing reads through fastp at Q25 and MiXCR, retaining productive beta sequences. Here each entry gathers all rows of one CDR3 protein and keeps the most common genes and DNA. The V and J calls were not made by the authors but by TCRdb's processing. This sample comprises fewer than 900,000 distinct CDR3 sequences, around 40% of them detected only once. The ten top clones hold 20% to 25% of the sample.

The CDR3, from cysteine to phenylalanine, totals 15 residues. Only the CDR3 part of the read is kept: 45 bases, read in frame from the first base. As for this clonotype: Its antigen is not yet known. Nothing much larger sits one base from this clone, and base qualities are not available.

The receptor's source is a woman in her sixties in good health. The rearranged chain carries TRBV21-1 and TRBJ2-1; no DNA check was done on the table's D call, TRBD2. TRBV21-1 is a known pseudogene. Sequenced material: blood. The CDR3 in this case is CASSHTCSGHNEQFF. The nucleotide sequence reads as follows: TGTGCCAGCAGCCATACGTGTAGCGGCCACAATGAGCAGTTCTTC.